The rows below give T cell receptor beta chains drawn from one sample of a study of blood T cell repertoires in COVID-19. Clones were read by immunoSEQ multiplex PCR, and TCRdb kept only the in-frame ones, dropping some. The data show approximately 46,000 clones, about 89% seen once. Material for sequencing was peripheral blood. The receptors stem from a man in his fifties or sixties with active or convalescent COVID-19. Each CDR3 is given with its conserved first and last residue. The order of the fields is J gene, V gene, D gene, CDR3 DNA, CDR3 protein. The D gene is left open where the match is weak.

>TRBJ2-1|TRBV18|TRBD1
TGTGCCAGCTCACCCCGGACAGGGACAGGCAATGAGCAGTTCTTC
CASSPRTGTGNEQFF
>TRBJ1-6|TRBV19|.
TGTGCCAGTAGTACGCACAGGGCCACCTACTATAATTCACCCCTCCACTTT
CASSTHRATYYNSPLHF
>TRBJ2-5|TRBV9|.
TGTGCCAGCAGCGTAGGGGGGGGCGGGGAGACCCAGTACTTC
CASSVGGGGETQYF
>TRBJ1-5|TRBV27|TRBD1
TGTGCCAGCAGTTTGGGGACAGGTAATCAGCCCCAGCATTTT
CASSLGTGNQPQHF
>TRBJ2-2|TRBV24-1|TRBD1
TGTGCCACGAGACAGGGGACCGGGGAGCTGTTTTTT
CATRQGTGELFF
>TRBJ1-2|TRBV16|.
TGTGCCAGCAGCCAAGCACAGGCTACTAACTATGGCTACACCTTC
CASSQAQATNYGYTF
>TRBJ2-7|TRBV9|TRBD1
TGTGCCAGCAGCGTAGGCGGGACAGGGGTGTACGAGCAGTACTTC
CASSVGGTGVYEQYF
>TRBJ1-2|TRBV28|TRBD1
TGTGCCAGCAGTTCCGGCGGATTCAGGGGGGTATATGGCTACACCTTC
CASSSGGFRGVYGYTF
>TRBJ1-2|TRBV6-1|.
TGTGCCAGCAGTGAGACAGAAAACTATGGCTACACCTTC
CASSETENYGYTF
>TRBJ2-5|TRBV7-3|.
TGTGCCAGCAGCTTAGGCCCCCAGGGGCCCCAAGAGACCCAGTACTTC
CASSLGPQGPQETQYF
>TRBJ1-3|TRBV19|TRBD1
TGTGCCAGTAGTTTCCTGGGACAGTTAAGCTCTGGAAACACCATATATTTT
CASSFLGQLSSGNTIYF
>TRBJ1-5|TRBV21-1|.
TGTGCCAACACGCCCCAGTGTGTCAATCAGCCCCAGCATTTT
CANTPQCVNQPQHF
>TRBJ1-5|TRBV5-6|.
TGTGCCAGCAGTCGGGAGGGGCCAGATCAGCCCCAGCATTTT
CASSREGPDQPQHF
>TRBJ1-2|TRBV5-1|TRBD1
TGCGCCAGCAGCATAGGGACAGGGGGTAACTATGGCTACACCTTC
CASSIGTGGNYGYTF
>TRBJ2-1|TRBV28|TRBD1
TGTGCCAGCAGTTCGCCCGGGACAGCTGGGAATGAGCAGTTCTTC
CASSSPGTAGNEQFF
>TRBJ2-3|TRBV4-1|.
TGCGCCAGCAGCCAAGATCGGTACGGGGGAAGCACAGATACGCAGTATTTT
CASSQDRYGGSTDTQYF
>TRBJ1-2|TRBV19|TRBD1
TGTGCCAGTTCCACGACAGGGGGCCCCTATGGCTACACCTTC
CASSTTGGPYGYTF